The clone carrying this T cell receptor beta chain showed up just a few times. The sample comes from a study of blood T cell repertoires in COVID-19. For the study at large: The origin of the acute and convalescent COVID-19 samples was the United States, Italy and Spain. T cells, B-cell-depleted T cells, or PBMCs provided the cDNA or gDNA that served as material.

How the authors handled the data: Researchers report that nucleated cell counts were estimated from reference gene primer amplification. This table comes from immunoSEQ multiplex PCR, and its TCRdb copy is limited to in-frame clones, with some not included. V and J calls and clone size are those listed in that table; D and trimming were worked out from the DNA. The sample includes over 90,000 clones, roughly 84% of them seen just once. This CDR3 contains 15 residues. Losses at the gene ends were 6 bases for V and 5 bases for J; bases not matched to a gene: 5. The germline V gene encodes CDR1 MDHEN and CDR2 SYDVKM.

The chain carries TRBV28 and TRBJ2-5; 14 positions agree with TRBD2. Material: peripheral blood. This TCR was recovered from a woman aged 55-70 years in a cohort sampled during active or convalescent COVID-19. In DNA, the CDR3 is TGTGCCAGCAGGACTAGCGGGAGGGTGCGGGAGACCCAGTACTTC. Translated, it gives CASRTSGRVRETQYF.